This is a list of T cell receptor beta chains from one sample in a study of shared clonotypes between healthy human individuals. Assay: immunoSEQ multiplex PCR; the TCRdb copy retains only in-frame clones and omits some. This sample has 1,500,000 or so clones, with 95% to 97% found just once. The sequenced sample consisted of naive CD4+ T cells sorted from blood. Source of these receptors: a man aged 25-45 years in good health. Both conserved end residues are part of each CDR3. Fields, in order: J gene, D gene, clone size, V gene, CDR3 DNA, CDR3 protein. A D gene is named only where the DNA matches it firmly. Clone size, where shown, is once, few, many, or a class for clones that have expanded.

>TRBJ1-5|NA|NA|TRBV2
TGTGCCAGCAGCGAGGGTGCCACAAATCAGCCCCAGCATTTT
CASSEGATNQPQHF
>TRBJ1-1|TRBD1|once|TRBV6-5
TGTGCCAGCAGCAGCGGACAGGGCAACACTGAAGCTTTCTTT
CASSSGQGNTEAFF
>TRBJ2-7|TRBD1|NA|TRBV19
TGTGCCAGCCCCGGAGAGGACAGGGGTTACGAGCAGTACTTC
CASPGEDRGYEQYF
>TRBJ1-5|TRBD1|NA|TRBV6-6
TGTGCCAGCACCTATGACAGGGGGTATCAGCCCCAGCATTTT
CASTYDRGYQPQHF
>TRBJ2-7|NA|NA|TRBV5-4
TGTGCCAGCAGCTTCGGAACGGGAGTCGGTGAGCAGTACTTC
CASSFGTGVGEQYF
>TRBJ2-7|NA|NA|TRBV15
TGTGCCACCAGCAGAAGGGGGGCTCTCGGGGAGCAGTACTTC
CATSRRGALGEQYF
>TRBJ1-5|NA|NA|TRBV5-5
TGTGCCAGCAGCTTGGCAGGGGCGGGTCAGCCCCAGCATTTT
CASSLAGAGQPQHF
>TRBJ2-1|TRBD2|once|TRBV11-3
TGTGCCAGCAGCTTAGTTCTAGCGGGAGTTGTTGGTGAGCAGTTCTTC
CASSLVLAGVVGEQFF
>TRBJ2-7|TRBD1|NA|TRBV5-1
TGCGCCAGCAGCTCACAGGGGTATTCGGGCTACGAGCAGTACTTC
CASSSQGYSGYEQYF
>TRBJ2-1|TRBD1|NA|TRBV30
TGTGCCTCATTTGACAGGGGACAAAACAATGAGCAGTTCTTC
CASFDRGQNNEQFF
>TRBJ1-2|NA|NA|TRBV18
TGTGCCAGCTCACCTGATGATGGCTACACCTTC
CASSPDDGYTF
>TRBJ1-1|NA|NA|TRBV28
TGTGCCAGCAGTCCTGCGGGCGGCACTGAAGCTTTCTTT
CASSPAGGTEAFF
>TRBJ1-1|NA|NA|TRBV2
TGTGCCAGCAGCGGACTTCGACCGATCACTGAAGCTTTCTTT
CASSGLRPITEAFF
>TRBJ2-2|NA|NA|TRBV5-1
TGCGCCAGCAGCTTGGAGTCTTACTCGGCGAACACCGGGGAGCTGTTTTTT
CASSLESYSANTGELFF
>TRBJ1-2|NA|NA|TRBV30
TGTGCCTGGAGCCGACAGGGCTACACCTTC
CAWSRQGYTF
>TRBJ2-7|TRBD2|NA|TRBV6-5
TGTGCCAGCAGGACCGGACTAGCCAATTACGAGCAGTACTTC
CASRTGLANYEQYF
>TRBJ1-5|TRBD1|NA|TRBV6-6
TGTGCCAGCAGACAGGGGACCGGCAATCAGCCCCAGCATTTT
CASRQGTGNQPQHF
>TRBJ1-5|NA|NA|TRBV19
TGTGCCAGTAGCTACTTCCATAACCAGCATTTT
CASSYFHNQHF
>TRBJ2-3|NA|NA|TRBV9
TGTGCCAGCAGCTCCACCCCCCTTAGCACAGATACGCAGTATTTT
CASSSTPLSTDTQYF
>TRBJ2-7|NA|NA|TRBV28
TGTGCCAGCAGTTCCACCTACGAGCAGTACTTC
CASSSTYEQYF
>TRBJ2-3|NA|once|TRBV11-2
TGTGCCAGCAGCTTTGTCCCGGATACGCAGTATTTT
CASSFVPDTQYF
>TRBJ2-3|TRBD2|NA|TRBV18
TGTGCCAGCTCCCTTACTAGCGGGACCCCCGGGGCCACAGATACGCAGTATTTT
CASSLTSGTPGATDTQYF
>TRBJ2-6|NA|NA|TRBV6-5
TGTGCCAGCAAACCGGGACAAGGAGACGTCCTGACTTTC
CASKPGQGDVLTF
>TRBJ2-1|NA|NA|TRBV7-2
TGTGCCAGCAGCTCAAGACAGGGAGGGTGGGATGAGCAGTTCTTC
CASSSRQGGWDEQFF
>TRBJ1-1|NA|NA|TRBV4-1
TGCGCCAGCAGACAAGATATATCCTCTGCAGGCACTGAAGCTTTCTTT
CASRQDISSAGTEAFF
>TRBJ1-2|NA|NA|TRBV10-3
TGTGCCATCAGTGAGTTCCGGACCGCTAGCGGGGCCAATGGCTACACCTTC
CAISEFRTASGANGYTF
>TRBJ1-2|TRBD1|few|TRBV7-9
TGTGCCAGCAGCTGGACAGGGGGGTATGGCTACACCTTC
CASSWTGGYGYTF
>TRBJ1-4|TRBD1|few|TRBV11-2
TGTGCCAGCAGCGGGGACAGGGAAAAATTACGGGAAAAACTGTTTTTT
CASSGDREKLREKLFF
>TRBJ2-1|NA|NA|TRBV5-1
TGCGCCAGCAGTGACCTGAGCTCCTACAATGAGCAGTTCTTC
CASSDLSSYNEQFF